What follows is one T cell receptor (beta chain) and its context. Antigen: not known. This CDR3 is 16 amino acids long. The data were taken from a study of CXCR3-negative and CXCR3-positive naive CD8 T cells. In the study overall: The libraries together contributed approximately 150 million TRB reads, each supplying about 1.5 +/- 0.3 million.

Via 5' RACE with UMI labels, TRB cDNA libraries were prepared. TCRdb re-called the 5' RACE reads and gives one entry per CDR3 protein, without DNA. The sample totals about 60,000 distinct CDR3 sequences; its top ten clones hold more than 0.5%. Overall study results and limits: Naive CXCR3-positive and CXCR3-negative cells shared similar TRBV-TRBJ usage, unlike memory cells. Most assays were run on fresh PBMCs (CXCR3 expression partially decreased after cryopreservation). Comparably high diversity marked both naive subsets, whereas memory CD8+ cells had much lower diversity. Naive CXCR3-positive cells had TRB CDR3s more hydrophobic than those of CXCR3-negative naive cells.

Sequencing was performed on naive CXCR3+ CD8+ T cells from blood. Sample subset: CD45RO-CCR7+CD27+CD95- naive CD8+ T cells expressing CXCR3 (TNR3+). This chain uses TRBV12-3 or TRBV12-4 with TRBJ2-7; TCRdb's assignment of TRBD1 cannot be checked, as there is no DNA. The source of this sequence is a human donor in good health. Some clones in this sample may be carry-over from other donors' samples. The CDR3 sequence: CASSHPWDRGTDEQYF.